These 6 T cell receptor beta chains were all obtained from the same sample, sequenced in a study of T cells after yellow fever vaccination. TCRdb re-called the 5' RACE reads with MiXCR, one entry per CDR3 protein. Among approximately 250,000 distinct CDR3 sequences, approximately 3.5% were seen once, and the ten largest hold 19%. This sample comprised PBMCs, obtained 15 days after the yellow fever booster vaccination. All receptors come from a man aged 18-30 years who received the YFV17D yellow fever vaccine.

At least ten counts were recorded for this clonotype. The genes are TRBV5-5 and TRBJ2-7; D not certain. This CDR3 region has 14 residues. Between the trimmed V and J ends, which lost 0 bases and 2 bases, there was a span of 9 bases. Germline assignment: CDR1 SGHKS and CDR2 YYEKEE (reference sequence). The CDR3 region has the DNA TGTGCCAGCAGCTTGGGTGGGTTCGCCTACGAGCAGTACGTC. Amino acids: CASSLGGFAYEQYV.

This clonotype was detected many times. The chain couples TRBV12-3 or TRBV12-4 to TRBJ1-1; perhaps TRBD1 as D (5 bases). This CDR3 is built from 12 residues. V lost 6 bases and J lost 11, with 16 bases in between. CDR3 sequence reads: CASRAEGYSAFF. DNA for the CDR3: TGTGCCAGCAGAGCCGAGGGGTACTCTGCTTTCTTT.

Many counts were recorded for this clonotype. This chain links TRBV10-3 with TRBJ2-2, with 7 bases aligning to TRBD1. Germline CDR1 ENHRY, CDR2 SYGVKD. The CDR3 runs 15 residues. With 6 bases clipped from V and 5 bases from J, the junction kept 9 bases outside the gene matches. The CDR3 DNA follows: TGTGCCATCAGGAGGGGGCAGGGACGGACCGGGGAGCTGTTTTTT. This translates into CAIRRGQGRTGELFF.

The J gene is TRBJ2-2, the V gene TRBV14; D call uncertain. Germline CDR1 SGHDN, CDR2 FVKESK. Trimming cost V 1 base and J 4 bases, with 13 bases left between them. This CDR3 comprises 16 residues. CDR3 coding DNA: TGTGCCAGCAGCCAAGGACGCGTGTACCTCACCGGGGAGCTGTTTTTT. This translates into CASSQGRVYLTGELFF.

This clonotype was seen many times. The rearrangement links TRBV4-2 to TRBJ1-3; D is unresolved. This CDR3 spans 15 amino acids. CDR1 and CDR2 from the germline V gene are LGHNA and YNFKEQ. Between the trimmed V and J ends, which lost 1 base and 2 bases, there was a span of 9 bases. The chain's CDR3 is CASSQVSTAGNTIYF. The CDR3, as DNA: TGTGCCAGCAGCCAAGTCAGCACAGCTGGAAACACCATATATTTT.

Many counts were recorded for this clonotype. In nucleotides, the CDR3 is TGTGCCAGCAGCCCCGGCGGGGCCAGCAATCAGCCCCAGCATTTT. Amino acids: CASSPGGASNQPQHF. V is TRBV7-2 and J is TRBJ1-5; possible D gene TRBD1, 5 bases. Germline-derived CDR1 and CDR2 are SGHTA and FQGNSA. V was shortened by 5 bases and J by 1 base, with 12 bases between the two germline ends. The CDR3 consists of 15 residues. Variable domain in full (rest from reference TRBV7-2 and TRBJ1-5): GAGVSQSPSNKVTEKGKDVELRCDPISGHTALYWYRQSLGQGLEFLIYFQGNSAPDKSGLPSDRFSAERTGGSVSTLTIQRTQQEDSAVYLCASSPGGASNQPQHFGDGTRLSIL.